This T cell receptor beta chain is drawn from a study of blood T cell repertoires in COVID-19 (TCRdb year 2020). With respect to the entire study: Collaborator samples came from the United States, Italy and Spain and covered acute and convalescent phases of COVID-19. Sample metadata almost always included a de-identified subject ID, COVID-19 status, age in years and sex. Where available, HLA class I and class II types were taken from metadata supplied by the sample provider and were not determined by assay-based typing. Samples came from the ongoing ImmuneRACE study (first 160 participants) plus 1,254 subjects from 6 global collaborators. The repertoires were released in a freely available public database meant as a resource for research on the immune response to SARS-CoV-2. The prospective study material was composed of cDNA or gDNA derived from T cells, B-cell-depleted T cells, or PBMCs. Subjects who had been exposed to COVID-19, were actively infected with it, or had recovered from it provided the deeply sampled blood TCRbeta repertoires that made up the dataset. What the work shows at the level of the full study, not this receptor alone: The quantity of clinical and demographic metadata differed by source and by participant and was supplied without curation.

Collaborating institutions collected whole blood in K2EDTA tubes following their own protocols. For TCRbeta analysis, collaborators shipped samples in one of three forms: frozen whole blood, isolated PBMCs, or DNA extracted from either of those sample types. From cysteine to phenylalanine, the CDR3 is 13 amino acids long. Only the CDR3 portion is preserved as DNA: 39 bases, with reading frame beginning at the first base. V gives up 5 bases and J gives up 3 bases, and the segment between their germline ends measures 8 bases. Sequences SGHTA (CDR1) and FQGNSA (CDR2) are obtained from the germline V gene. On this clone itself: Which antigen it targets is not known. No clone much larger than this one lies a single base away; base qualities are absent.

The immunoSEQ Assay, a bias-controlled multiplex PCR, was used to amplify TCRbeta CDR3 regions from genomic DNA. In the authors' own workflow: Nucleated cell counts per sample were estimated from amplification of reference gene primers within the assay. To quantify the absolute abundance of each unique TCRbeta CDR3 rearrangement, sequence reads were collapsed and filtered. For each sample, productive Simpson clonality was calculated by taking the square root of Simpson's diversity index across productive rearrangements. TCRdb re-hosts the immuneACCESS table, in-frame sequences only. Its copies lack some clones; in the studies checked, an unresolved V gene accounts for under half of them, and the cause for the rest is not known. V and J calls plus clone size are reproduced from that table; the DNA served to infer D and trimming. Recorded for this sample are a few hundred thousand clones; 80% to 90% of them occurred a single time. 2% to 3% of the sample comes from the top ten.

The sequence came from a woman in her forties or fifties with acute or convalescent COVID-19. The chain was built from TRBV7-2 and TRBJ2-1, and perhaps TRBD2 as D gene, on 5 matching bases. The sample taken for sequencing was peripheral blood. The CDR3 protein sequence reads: CASSPEVYNEQFF. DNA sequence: TGTGCCAGCAGCCCGGAGGTCTACAATGAGCAGTTCTTC.